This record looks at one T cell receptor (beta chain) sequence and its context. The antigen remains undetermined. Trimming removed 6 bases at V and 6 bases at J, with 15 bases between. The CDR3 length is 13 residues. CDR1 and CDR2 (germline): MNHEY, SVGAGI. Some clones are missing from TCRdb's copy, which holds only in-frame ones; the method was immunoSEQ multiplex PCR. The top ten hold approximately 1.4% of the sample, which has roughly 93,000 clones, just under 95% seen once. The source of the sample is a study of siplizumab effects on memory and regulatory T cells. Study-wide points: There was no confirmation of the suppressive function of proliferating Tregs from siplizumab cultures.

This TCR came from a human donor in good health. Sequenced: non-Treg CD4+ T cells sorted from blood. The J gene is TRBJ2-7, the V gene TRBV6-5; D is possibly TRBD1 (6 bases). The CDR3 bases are TGTGCCAGCAGGGGCTGGGACACGGGCGAGCAGTACTTC. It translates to CASRGWDTGEQYF.